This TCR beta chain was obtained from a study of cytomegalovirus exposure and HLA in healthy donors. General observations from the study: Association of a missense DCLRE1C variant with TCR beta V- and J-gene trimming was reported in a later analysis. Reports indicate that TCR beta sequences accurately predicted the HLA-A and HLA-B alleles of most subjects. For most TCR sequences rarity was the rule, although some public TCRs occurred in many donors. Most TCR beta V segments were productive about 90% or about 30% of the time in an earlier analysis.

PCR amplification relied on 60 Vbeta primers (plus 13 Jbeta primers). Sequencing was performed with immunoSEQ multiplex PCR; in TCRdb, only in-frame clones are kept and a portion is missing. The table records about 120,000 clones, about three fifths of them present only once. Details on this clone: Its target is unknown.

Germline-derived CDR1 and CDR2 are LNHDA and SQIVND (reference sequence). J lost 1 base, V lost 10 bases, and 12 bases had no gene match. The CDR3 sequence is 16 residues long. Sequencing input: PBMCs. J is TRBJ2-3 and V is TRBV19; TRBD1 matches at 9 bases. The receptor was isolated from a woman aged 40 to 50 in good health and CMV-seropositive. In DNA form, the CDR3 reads TGTGCCACCCACTCAGGACAGGGGTTCGGCACAGATACGCAGTATTTT. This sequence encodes CATHSGQGFGTDTQYF.